The next 23 T cell receptor beta chains were all read from a single sample in a study of T cells after yellow fever vaccination. TCRdb reanalysed the 5' RACE reads using MiXCR and keeps one entry per CDR3 protein. The data hold 200,000 to 250,000 distinct CDR3 sequences, with 3% to 4% observed a single time. The source was CD4+ T cells sorted from PBMCs, collected 10 days after the yellow fever booster vaccination. Receptor source: a man in his late teens or twenties who received the YFV17D yellow fever vaccine.

The table lists this clonotype with a few counts. The chain carries TRBV6-4 and TRBJ2-3; 9 bases line up with TRBD2. The CDR3 contains 15 residues. Germline CDR1 is MRHNA and CDR2 is SNTAGT. The V gene end was trimmed by 4 bases and the J gene end by 0 bases; junction bases not matched to a gene: 2. CDR3 coding DNA: TGTGCCAGCAGTGTTAGCGGGAGCAGCACAGATACGCAGTATTTT. Translated, it gives CASSVSGSSTDTQYF.

The chain uses TRBV7-8 and TRBJ2-2; TRBD1 aligns across 7 bases. With 0 bases clipped from V and 6 bases from J, the junction kept 7 bases outside the gene matches. Germline CDR1 reads SGHVS; CDR2 reads FQNEAQ. This CDR3 is built from 16 residues. The CDR3, as DNA: TGTGCCAGCAGCTTAGCGGTAACAGGGGCCGCCGGGGAGCTGTTTTTT. The encoded protein is CASSLAVTGAAGELFF.

Ten or more counts support this clonotype. The chain employs TRBV24-1 and TRBJ2-3; 11 bases agree with TRBD2. The germline V gene has CDR1 KGHDR and CDR2 SFDVKD. This CDR3 region has 17 residues. V was clipped by 2 bases and J by 4 bases; unmatched bases: 7. CDR3 sequence reads: CATSDSTSGDGSDTQYF. The CDR3 region has the DNA TGTGCCACCAGTGATTCGACTAGCGGGGACGGCTCAGATACGCAGTATTTT.

This clonotype was recorded a few times. This chain joins TRBV12-3 or TRBV12-4 and TRBJ1-5; tentative D call: TRBD1 (6 bases). The CDR3 loop spans 15 amino acids. V lost 3 bases and J lost 0, with 9 bases in between. CDR3 amino acids: CASSFWDNSNQPQHF. DNA for the CDR3: TGTGCCAGCAGTTTTTGGGACAATAGCAATCAGCCCCAGCATTTT.

This clonotype was seen at least ten times. The V call is TRBV18, the J call TRBJ2-7, with TRBD1 as a possible D gene (6 bases). V dropped 4 bases and J dropped 4 bases, with 14 bases sitting between them. There are 14 residues in the CDR3. Germline loops: CDR1 KGHSH, CDR2 LQKENI. The CDR3 bases are TGTGCCAGCTCACGAGAAGGACAGCTTTACGAGCAGTACGTC. Translated: CASSREGQLYEQYV.

The chain combines TRBV27 with TRBJ2-1; D may match TRBD1 or TRBD2 (6 bases each). V was cut by 2 bases and J by 3 bases, with 29 bases left in between. The germline CDR1 and CDR2 sequences are MNHEY and SMNVEV (reference sequence). This CDR3 spans 21 amino acids. The CDR3 DNA sequence: TGTGCCAGCAGTTTAATTCGGGGGCGAACGGCCCAAACCCGCATCTACAATGAGCAGTTCTTC. It translates to CASSLIRGRTAQTRIYNEQFF.

This clonotype was counted a few times. This rearrangement joins TRBV7-9 to TRBJ2-7; D gene uncertain. Germline CDR1 and CDR2: SEHNR and FQNEAQ (reference sequence). The CDR3 contains 14 residues. V dropped 0 bases and J dropped 6 bases, with 12 bases sitting between them. The CDR3 sequence is CASSLASGRSEQYV. CDR3 sequence (DNA): TGTGCCAGCAGCTTAGCTAGTGGGCGTTCCGAGCAGTACGTC.

V usage is TRBV18 and J usage is TRBJ2-6; 10 positions match TRBD1. This CDR3 is built from 19 residues. Germline V lookup: CDR1 KGHSH, CDR2 LQKENI. J was trimmed by 0 bases and V by 3 bases; bases with no gene match: 8. CDR3 residues: CASSPPGTGVSSGANVLTF. As DNA, the CDR3 is TGTGCCAGCTCACCTCCCGGGACAGGGGTGAGCTCTGGGGCCAACGTCCTGACTTTC.

The gene calls are TRBV6-2 or TRBV6-3 and TRBJ1-5; possibly TRBD1 for D (6 bases). Germline V CDR1 and CDR2: MNHEY, SVGEGT. V lost 5 bases and J 1 base, leaving 15 bases between the germline ends. This CDR3 spans 16 amino acids. CDR3: CASSNTGTGSNQPQHF. The CDR3 DNA reads TGTGCCAGCAGTAACACAGGGACGGGAAGCAATCAGCCCCAGCATTTT.

This clonotype was picked up many times. The rearrangement links TRBV4-3 to TRBJ2-3; D is unresolved. Germline CDR1 and CDR2: LGHNA and YSLEER. This CDR3 spans 15 amino acids. Trimming removed 4 bases from V and 3 bases from J, with 14 bases in between. The CDR3 is CASSPHPSGTDTQYF. CDR3 sequence (DNA): TGCGCCAGCAGCCCTCACCCGAGTGGAACAGATACGCAGTATTTT.

At least ten counts were recorded for this clonotype. V is TRBV7-2 and J is TRBJ2-3; 10 bases line up with TRBD2. The CDR3 covers 16 residues. With V trimmed by 5 bases and J by 0 bases, 5 bases remained unmatched. CDR1 and CDR2 (germline): SGHTA, FQGNSA. The CDR3 nucleotides read TGTGCCAGCAGCACTGGACTAGCGGCCAGCACAGATACGCAGTATTTT. Translation: CASSTGLAASTDTQYF.

This clonotype was observed at least ten times. This sequence joins TRBV4-3 and TRBJ2-5; a possible D gene is TRBD2 (6 bases). Trimming stripped 1 base from V and 2 bases from J, with 23 bases between. Germline CDR1 reads LGHNA; CDR2 reads YSLEER. This CDR3 spans 19 amino acids. The CDR3, as DNA: TGCGCCAGCAGCCAAGGGACTGCTTTATCTGGAGGGGATCAAGAGACCCAGTACTTC. Amino acid sequence: CASSQGTALSGGDQETQYF.

This chain links TRBV6-5 with TRBJ2-3; 7 positions match TRBD1. The CDR3 has 13 residues. Germline V lookup: CDR1 MNHEY, CDR2 SVGAGI. The V and J ends lost 10 bases and 4 bases, in that order; junction bases with no gene match: 8. CDR3 residues: CAIRGQGADTQYF. The CDR3, as DNA: TGTGCCATAAGGGGGCAGGGGGCAGATACGCAGTATTTT.

This clonotype was seen repeatedly, ten times or more. CDR3 in DNA: TGCGCCAGCAGCCAGGAGGGGGCAGGTACCTCTGGGGCCAACGTCCTGACTTTC. Translation gives CASSQEGAGTSGANVLTF. V and J are TRBV4-3 and TRBJ2-6; D perhaps matches TRBD1 (7 bases). CDR3 length equals 18 residues. V gave up 3 bases and J gave up 0 bases, with 15 bases separating them. The germline V gene encodes CDR1 LGHNA and CDR2 YSLEER.

This clonotype was seen repeatedly, ten times or more. This chain links TRBV5-1 with TRBJ2-1, with 11 bases that match TRBD2. The CDR3 totals 15 residues. CDR1 and CDR2 (germline): SGHRS, YFSETQ. V gave up 4 bases and J gave up 7 bases; unmatched junction bases: 7. The CDR3 here is CASSIELAGANEQFF. The CDR3 DNA reads as TGCGCCAGCAGCATTGAACTAGCGGGAGCGAATGAGCAGTTCTTC.

Ten or more counts support this clonotype. This rearrangement joins TRBV12-3 or TRBV12-4 to TRBJ1-6; D might be TRBD1 (6 bases). V was clipped by 3 bases and J by 10 bases, with 10 bases between them. CDR3 length: 13 amino acids. Written as DNA, the CDR3 is TGTGCCAGCAGTTTTGGGGGCAGCTCACCCCTCCACTTT. Translated: CASSFGGSSPLHF.

V usage is TRBV4-2 and J usage is TRBJ2-2, with D possibly matching TRBD1 (6 bases). The germline gives CDR1 LGHNA, CDR2 YNFKEQ. The CDR3 spans 15 residues. V was cut by 4 bases and J by 2 bases, with 11 bases left in between. Here the CDR3 reads CASSPRTDNTGELFF. CDR3 nucleotide sequence: TGTGCCAGCAGCCCGCGGACAGACAACACCGGGGAGCTGTTTTTT.

The V gene is TRBV28, the J gene TRBJ2-7; D gene uncertain. Germline values: CDR1 MDHEN, CDR2 SYDVKM. V was cut by 3 bases and J by 9 bases, with 15 bases left in between. CDR3 length equals 13 residues. The CDR3 DNA reads TGTGCCAGCAGTTTTAGTGGTATTCAAGCGCAGTACGTC. This translates into CASSFSGIQAQYV.

The V gene is TRBV5-1, the J gene TRBJ1-2; D gene ambiguous. The CDR3 runs to 12 residues. The germline gives CDR1 SGHRS, CDR2 YFSETQ. Deletions cut 4 bases from V and 8 bases from J, with 12 bases between. The CDR3 DNA reads as TGCGCCAGCAGCCTCTTTATGCGGGGCTACACCTTC. Its translation is CASSLFMRGYTF.

This clonotype occurred many times. The rearrangement uses TRBV2 and TRBJ1-1; D is unclear. Germline loops: CDR1 SNHLY, CDR2 FYNNEI. This CDR3 is 14 amino acids long. Trimming took 4 bases from V and 0 from J, leaving 9 bases between them. The CDR3 nucleotides read TGTGCCAGCAGTGTTCTAAGCTTGAACACTGAAGCTTTCTTT. Its protein is CASSVLSLNTEAFF.

This clonotype was seen repeatedly, ten times or more. The CDR3 spells CASSTTGVGEQYV. CDR3 nucleotide sequence: TGTGCCAGCAGCACGACAGGGGTAGGCGAGCAGTACGTC. V usage is TRBV11-2 and J usage is TRBJ2-7; 8 positions agree with TRBD1. The CDR3 spans 13 residues. Trimming removed 5 bases from V and 6 bases from J; junction bases left unmatched: 6. Germline V CDR1 and CDR2: SGHAT, FQNNGV.

This rearrangement joins TRBV4-3 to TRBJ2-1; D not certain. The CDR3 runs 14 residues. Germline values: CDR1 LGHNA, CDR2 YSLEER. Trimming pared 4 bases from V and 5 bases from J, leaving 12 bases between. The CDR3 region has the DNA TGCGCCAGCAGCCGAGCCCCCTCGAACAATGAGCAGTTCTTC. The encoded protein is CASSRAPSNNEQFF.

The sample holds many counts of this clonotype. The V and J genes are TRBV6-5 and TRBJ1-5, with 11 bases aligning to TRBD1. This CDR3 is 17 amino acids long. With V trimmed by 5 bases and J by 5 bases, 11 bases remained unmatched. Germline assignment: CDR1 MNHEY and CDR2 SVGAGI. In DNA, the CDR3 is TGTGCCAGCAGTCGAATATCCGGGACAGGGGGGGATCAGCCCCAGCATTTT. Residues: CASSRISGTGGDQPQHF.